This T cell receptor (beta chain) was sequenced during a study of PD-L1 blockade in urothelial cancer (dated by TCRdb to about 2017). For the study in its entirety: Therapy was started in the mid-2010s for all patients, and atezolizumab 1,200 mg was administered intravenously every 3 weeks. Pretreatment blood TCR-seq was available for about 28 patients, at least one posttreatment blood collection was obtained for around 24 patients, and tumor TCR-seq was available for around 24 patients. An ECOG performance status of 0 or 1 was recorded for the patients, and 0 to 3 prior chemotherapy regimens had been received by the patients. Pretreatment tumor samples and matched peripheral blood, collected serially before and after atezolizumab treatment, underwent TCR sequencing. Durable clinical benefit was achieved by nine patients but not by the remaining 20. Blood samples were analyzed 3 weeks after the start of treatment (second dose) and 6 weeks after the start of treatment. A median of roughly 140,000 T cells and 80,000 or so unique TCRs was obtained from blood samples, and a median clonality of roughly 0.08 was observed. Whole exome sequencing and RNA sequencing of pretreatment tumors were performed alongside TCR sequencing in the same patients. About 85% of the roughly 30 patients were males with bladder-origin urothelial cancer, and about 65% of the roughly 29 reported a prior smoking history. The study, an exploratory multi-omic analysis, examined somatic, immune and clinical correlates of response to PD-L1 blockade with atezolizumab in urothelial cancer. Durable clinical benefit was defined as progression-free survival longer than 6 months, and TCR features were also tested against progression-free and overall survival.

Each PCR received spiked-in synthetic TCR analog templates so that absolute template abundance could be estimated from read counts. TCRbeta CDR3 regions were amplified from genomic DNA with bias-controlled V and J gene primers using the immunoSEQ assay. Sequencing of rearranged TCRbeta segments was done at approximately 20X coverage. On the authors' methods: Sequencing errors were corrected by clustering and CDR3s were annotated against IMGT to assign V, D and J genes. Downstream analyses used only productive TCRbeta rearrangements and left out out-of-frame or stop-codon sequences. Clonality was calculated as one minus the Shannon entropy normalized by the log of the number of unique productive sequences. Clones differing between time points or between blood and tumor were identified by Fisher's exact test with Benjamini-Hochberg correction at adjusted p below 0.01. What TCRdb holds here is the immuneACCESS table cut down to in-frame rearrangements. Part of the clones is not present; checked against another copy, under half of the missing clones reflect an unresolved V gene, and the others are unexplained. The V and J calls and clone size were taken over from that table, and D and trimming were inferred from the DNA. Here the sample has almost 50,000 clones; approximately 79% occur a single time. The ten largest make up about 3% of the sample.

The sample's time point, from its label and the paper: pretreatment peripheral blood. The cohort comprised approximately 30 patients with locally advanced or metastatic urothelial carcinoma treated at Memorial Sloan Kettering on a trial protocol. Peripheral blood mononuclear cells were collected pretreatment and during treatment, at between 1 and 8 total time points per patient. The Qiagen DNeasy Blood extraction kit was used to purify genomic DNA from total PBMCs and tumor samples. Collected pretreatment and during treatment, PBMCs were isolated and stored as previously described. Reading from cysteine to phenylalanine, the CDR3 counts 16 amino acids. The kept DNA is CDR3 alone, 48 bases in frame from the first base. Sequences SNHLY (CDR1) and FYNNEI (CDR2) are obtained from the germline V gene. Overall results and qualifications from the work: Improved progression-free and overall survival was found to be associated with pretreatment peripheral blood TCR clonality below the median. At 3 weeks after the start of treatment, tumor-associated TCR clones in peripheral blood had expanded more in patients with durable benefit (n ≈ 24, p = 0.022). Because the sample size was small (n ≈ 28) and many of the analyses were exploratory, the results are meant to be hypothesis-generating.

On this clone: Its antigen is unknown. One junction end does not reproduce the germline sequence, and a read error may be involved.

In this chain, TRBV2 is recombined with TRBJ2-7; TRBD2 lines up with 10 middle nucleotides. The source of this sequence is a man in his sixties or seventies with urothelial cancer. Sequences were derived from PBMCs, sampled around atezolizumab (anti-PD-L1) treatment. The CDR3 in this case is CASREGSGRSSYEQYF. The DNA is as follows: TGTGCCAGCAGGGAAGGTAGCGGGAGGAGCTCCTACGAGCAGTACTTC. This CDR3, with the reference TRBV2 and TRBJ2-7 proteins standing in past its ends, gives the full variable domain EPEVTQTPSHQVTQMGQEVILRCVPISNHLYFYWYRQILGQKVEFLVSFYNNEISEKSEIFDDQFSVERPDGSNFTLKIRSTKLEDSAMYFCASREGSGRSSYEQYFGPGTRLTVT.